The 26 T cell receptor beta chains given below trace back to one sample, sequenced in a study of blood T cell repertoires in COVID-19. The data were produced by immunoSEQ multiplex PCR, yet TCRdb's version contains in-frame clones alone and is incomplete. In the table there are approximately 240,000 clones, roughly 90% of which are singletons. The sequenced material came from peripheral blood. The receptors were sampled from a woman in her 40s who had recovered from COVID-19.

The chain recombines TRBV7-9 with TRBJ2-5, with a possible D match to TRBD1 (6 bases). V lost 3 bases to trimming and J lost 5 bases, with 10 bases between them. Germline CDR1 and CDR2: SEHNR and FQNEAQ (reference sequence). This CDR3 comprises 13 residues. The CDR3 protein is CASSFGQGETQYF. In DNA, the CDR3 is TGTGCCAGCAGCTTCGGCCAGGGGGAGACCCAGTACTTC.

The chain joins TRBV6-2 or TRBV6-3 to TRBJ2-2; 7 nucleotides match TRBD2. CDR1 is MNHEY and CDR2 is SVGEGT in the germline V gene. V trimming: 2 bases; J trimming: 5 bases; junction bases outside the gene matches: 8. This CDR3 region has 16 residues. CDR3 coding DNA: TGTGCCAGCAGTTACGAAGCCGGCGGGAGAACCGGGGAGCTGTTTTTT. It encodes CASSYEAGGRTGELFF.

V gene TRBV18 combines with J gene TRBJ2-3, with 8 bases lining up with TRBD1. The length of the CDR3 is 16 residues. With V trimmed by 1 base and J by 0 bases, 3 bases remained unmatched. Germline V gene data show CDR1 as KGHSH and CDR2 as LQKENI. The CDR3 loop reads CASSPLGQGSTDTQYF. The CDR3 DNA sequence: TGTGCCAGCTCACCACTTGGACAGGGCAGCACAGATACGCAGTATTTT. Full variable domain (remainder filled in from reference TRBV18 and TRBJ2-3): NAGVMQNPRHLVRRRGQEARLRCSPMKGHSHVYWYRQLPEEGLKFMVYLQKENIIDESGMPKERFSAEFPKEGPSILRIQQVVRGDSAAYFCASSPLGQGSTDTQYFGPGTRLTVL.

The chain carries TRBV30 and TRBJ2-1, with D possibly matching TRBD2 (8 bases). The germline gives CDR1 GTSNPN, CDR2 SVGIG (reference sequence). This CDR3 has 15 residues. Deletions cut 5 bases from V and 7 bases from J, with 21 bases between. The CDR3 nucleotides are TGTGCCTGGCAAACGGGGGGGACAGATAATAATGAGCAGTTCTTC. Its protein is CAWQTGGTDNNEQFF. Variable domain in full (rest from reference TRBV30 and TRBJ2-1): SQTIHQWPATLVQPVGSPLSLECTVEGTSNPNLYWYRQAAGRGLQLLFYSVGIGQISSEVPQNLSASRPQDRQFILSSKKLLLSDSGFYLCAWQTGGTDNNEQFFGPGTRLTVL.

This chain uses TRBV18 with TRBJ2-7; maybe TRBD1 (6 bases). The CDR3 runs 16 residues. The germline CDR1 and CDR2 sequences are KGHSH and LQKENI. V was cut by 1 base and J by 2 bases, with 15 bases left in between. The CDR3 DNA is TGTGCCAGCTCACCACAGATGGGGGCAGGGCCCTACGAGCAGTACTTC. Its translation: CASSPQMGAGPYEQYF.

V usage is TRBV7-2 and J usage is TRBJ1-4; D remains ambiguous. V lost 5 bases to trimming and J lost 3 bases, with 13 bases between them. There are 15 residues in the CDR3. Germline V gives CDR1 SGHTA, CDR2 FQGNSA. The CDR3 DNA sequence: TGTGCCAGCAGCCCCGGGTTTATTCCTAATGAAAAACTGTTTTTT. Its translation is CASSPGFIPNEKLFF.

The chain recombines TRBV29-1 with TRBJ2-7; 10 nucleotides agree with TRBD1. Unmatched junction bases numbered 4, after V lost 6 bases and J lost 5 bases. Germline CDR1 reads SQVTM; CDR2 reads ANQGSEA. CDR3 length: 12 residues. This chain's CDR3 is CSVGDRGHEQYF. DNA for the CDR3: TGCAGCGTGGGGGACAGGGGCCACGAGCAGTACTTC.

The V call is TRBV7-9, the J call TRBJ1-3; D is perhaps TRBD1 (5 bases). V shed 5 bases and J shed 4 bases, with 15 bases lying between them. The CDR3 length is 15 residues. Germline V lookup: CDR1 SEHNR, CDR2 FQNEAQ (reference sequence). The CDR3 nucleotides are TGTGCCAGCAGCATCCTGGACAATGACGGAAACACCATATATTTT. Protein sequence: CASSILDNDGNTIYF.

CDR3 bases: TGTGCCACCAGTGATTTGGACAGCCTTTCATACAATGAGCAGTTCTTC. It specifies CATSDLDSLSYNEQFF. The chain uses TRBV24-1 and TRBJ2-1, with D tentatively TRBD1 (5 bases). Germline loops: CDR1 KGHDR, CDR2 SFDVKD. V lost 0 bases, J lost 4 bases, and 12 bases lay in between. The CDR3 covers 16 residues.

This rearrangement joins TRBV4-2 to TRBJ1-6, with a possible D match to TRBD1 (5 bases). V gave up 1 base and J gave up 5 bases, with 12 bases separating them. The CDR3 contains 16 residues. Germline CDR1 LGHNA, CDR2 YNFKEQ. In DNA form, the CDR3 reads TGTGCCAGCAGCCAAGGGGACTCCCCAAATAATTCACCCCTCCACTTT. Encoded protein: CASSQGDSPNNSPLHF.

The chain carries TRBV11-2 and TRBJ1-3, with TRBD1 matching 9 bases. The CDR3 contains 17 residues. In germline, CDR1 is SGHAT, CDR2 FQNNGV. V lost 4 bases and J lost 8; bases outside the gene matches: 15. This CDR3 reads CASSSKGQGFPLDTIYF. The CDR3 bases are TGTGCCAGCAGCTCAAAGGGACAGGGTTTTCCCTTAGACACCATATATTTT.

This clone turned up a few times. The chain is built from TRBV4-1 and TRBJ2-2, with TRBD1 matching 7 bases. The CDR3 extends over 16 amino acids. The germline gives CDR1 MGHRA, CDR2 YSYEKL. J gave up 1 base and V 3 bases, and 5 bases lay outside the gene matches. The chain's CDR3 is CASSHWTGRNTGELFF. CDR3 coding DNA: TGCGCCAGCAGCCATTGGACAGGCCGGAACACCGGGGAGCTGTTTTTT.

This chain connects TRBV30 to TRBJ2-1; maybe TRBD1 (5 bases). There are 17 residues in the CDR3. CDR1 is GTSNPN, CDR2 SVGIG, per germline (reference sequence). V shed 2 bases and J shed 0 bases, with 17 bases lying between them. CDR3 DNA: TGTGCCTGGAGTCGCCTTTTGTTCAGGGACTCCTACAATGAGCAGTTCTTC. It specifies CAWSRLLFRDSYNEQFF. The variable domain in full, with the rest retrieved from reference TRBV30 and TRBJ2-1, is SQTIHQWPATLVQPVGSPLSLECTVEGTSNPNLYWYRQAAGRGLQLLFYSVGIGQISSEVPQNLSASRPQDRQFILSSKKLLLSDSGFYLCAWSRLLFRDSYNEQFFGPGTRLTVL.

In nucleotides, the CDR3 is TGTGCCAGCAGCCAAGATAGGGGGGGTTACACTGAAGCTTTCTTT. It yields the protein CASSQDRGGYTEAFF. The genes are TRBV4-2 and TRBJ1-1; possible D gene TRBD1, 6 bases. Trimming pared 0 bases from V and 3 bases from J, leaving 11 bases between. CDR1 and CDR2 (germline): LGHNA, YNFKEQ. This CDR3 spans 15 amino acids.

The V gene is TRBV2, the J gene TRBJ1-6; no firm D call. Trimming cost V 3 bases and J 0 bases, with 12 bases left between them. Germline loops: CDR1 SNHLY, CDR2 FYNNEI. The CDR3 spans 17 residues. As DNA, the CDR3 is TGTGCCAGCAGTGAGGTCGGTCATAGCTCCTATAATTCACCCCTCCACTTT. Amino acid sequence: CASSEVGHSSYNSPLHF.

This chain uses TRBV9 with TRBJ1-3; D remains ambiguous. The V gene's germline CDR1 is SGDLS and CDR2 YYNGEE. CDR3 size: 15 residues. Trimming cost V 0 bases and J 4 bases, with 11 bases left between them. CDR3: CASSVAAGTGNTIYF. Written as DNA, the CDR3 is TGTGCCAGCAGCGTAGCGGCAGGCACGGGAAACACCATATATTTT.

V and J are TRBV11-2 and TRBJ1-2; a weak D match, TRBD1 (5 bases). Germline lookup yields CDR1 SGHAT and CDR2 FQNNGV. Deletions cut 1 base from V and 4 bases from J, with 10 bases between. This CDR3 has 14 residues. The DNA for the CDR3 is TGTGCCAGCAGCTTAGTAGGGGCAGGCTATGGCTACACCTTC. Translation: CASSLVGAGYGYTF.

The rearrangement uses TRBV5-1 and TRBJ2-7; maybe TRBD2 (5 bases). The CDR3 contains 13 residues. V was trimmed by 1 base and J by 1 base, leaving 6 bases between them. CDR1 SGHRS and CDR2 YFSETQ come from the germline V gene. The CDR3 reads CASSLRESYEQYF. For the CDR3, the DNA is TGCGCCAGCAGCTTGCGGGAATCCTACGAGCAGTACTTC.

The rearrangement uses TRBV25-1 and TRBJ2-7, with D unresolved. Germline CDR1 and CDR2: MGHDK and SYGVNS. The CDR3 extends over 15 amino acids. V shed 2 bases and J shed 1 base, with 12 bases lying between them. The CDR3 sequence is CASSEDRGRSYEQYF. The DNA for the CDR3 is TGTGCCAGCAGTGAAGACCGAGGTCGTTCCTACGAGCAGTACTTC.

The chain recombines TRBV7-9 with TRBJ2-5, with D perhaps TRBD2 (7 bases). Germline CDR1 reads SEHNR; CDR2 reads FQNEAQ (reference sequence). V lost 3 bases and J lost 0, with 11 bases in between. This CDR3 is 15 amino acids long. The CDR3 here is CASSLAGAYQETQYF. The CDR3 DNA sequence: TGTGCCAGCAGCTTGGCGGGGGCGTACCAAGAGACCCAGTACTTC.

The chain links TRBV4-3 to TRBJ2-1; TRBD2 aligns across 7 bases. CDR1 is LGHNA and CDR2 is YSLEER in the germline V gene. V was pared by 0 bases and J by 5 bases, with 7 bases of the junction left unmatched. The CDR3 is 16 residues long. CDR3 nucleotide sequence: TGCGCCAGCAGCCAAGATAGATTTCGGGGGGACAATGAGCAGTTCTTC. Amino acids: CASSQDRFRGDNEQFF.

The chain employs TRBV11-3 and TRBJ2-7, with TRBD2 as a possible D gene (6 bases). With 2 bases removed from V and 6 bases from J, the gap between germline ends came to 17 bases. Germline V gene lookup returns CDR1 SGHNT and CDR2 YENEEA. The CDR3 is 15 amino acids. The CDR3 is CASSLSPREFLEQYF. CDR3 DNA sequence: TGTGCCAGCAGCTTAAGCCCCCGGGAGTTCCTCGAGCAGTACTTC. Full variable domain (rest looked up from reference TRBV11-3 and TRBJ2-7): EAGVVQSPRYKIIEKKQPVAFWCNPISGHNTLYWYLQNLGQGPELLIRYENEEAVDDSQLPKDRFSAERLKGVDSTLKIQPAELGDSAVYLCASSLSPREFLEQYFGPGTRLTVT.

The J gene is TRBJ2-7, the V gene TRBV5-1; TRBD1 matches 7 bases. CDR3 size: 14 residues. Per the germline V gene, CDR1 is SGHRS and CDR2 is YFSETQ. J lost 5 bases, V lost 4 bases, and 9 bases had no gene match. CDR3 in DNA: TGCGCCAGCAGCATAGGGACAGCCTTGAACGAGCAGTACTTC. Translating it yields CASSIGTALNEQYF.

The chain recombines TRBV7-8 with TRBJ2-7; 7 bases line up with TRBD2. The CDR3 covers 14 residues. J gave up 0 bases and V 5 bases, and 4 bases lay outside the gene matches. Germline loops: CDR1 SGHVS, CDR2 FQNEAQ. CDR3 coding DNA: TGTGCCAGCAGCCTGACGGGGGGCTCCTACGAGCAGTACTTC. Residues: CASSLTGGSYEQYF.

As DNA, the CDR3 is TGTGCCAGCAGTACAGACGACGGGATCTTCCAAGGGACAGATACGCAGTATTTT. Its translation: CASSTDDGIFQGTDTQYF. The rearrangement joins TRBV27 to TRBJ2-3; a possible D gene is TRBD2 (5 bases). This CDR3 has 18 residues. The V and J ends lost 5 bases and 3 bases respectively, with 24 bases between them. Germline V gene lookup returns CDR1 MNHEY and CDR2 SMNVEV (reference sequence).

The chain carries TRBV19 and TRBJ1-3; the D gene is possibly TRBD1 (5 bases). V dropped 3 bases and J dropped 2 bases, with 8 bases sitting between them. There are 14 residues in the CDR3. From germline, CDR1 is LNHDA and CDR2 SQIVND (reference sequence). Here the CDR3 DNA reads TGTGCCAGTAGTATTCAGGGAACTGGAAACACCATATATTTT. Translating gives CASSIQGTGNTIYF.